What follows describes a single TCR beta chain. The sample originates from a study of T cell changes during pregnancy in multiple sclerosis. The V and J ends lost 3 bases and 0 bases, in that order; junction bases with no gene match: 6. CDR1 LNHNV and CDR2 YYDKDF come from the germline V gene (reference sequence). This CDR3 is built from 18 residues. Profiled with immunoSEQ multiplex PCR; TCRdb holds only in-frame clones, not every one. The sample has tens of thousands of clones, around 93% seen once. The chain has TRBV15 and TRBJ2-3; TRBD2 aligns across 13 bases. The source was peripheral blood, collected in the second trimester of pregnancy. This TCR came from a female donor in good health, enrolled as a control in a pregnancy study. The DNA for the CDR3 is TGTGCCACCAGCAGGGAAGGGACTAGCGGGGTGAGCACAGATACGCAGTATTTT. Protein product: CATSREGTSGVSTDTQYF.